This T cell receptor (beta chain) is from a study of blood T cell repertoires in COVID-19. Study context: Acute-phase and convalescent COVID-19 samples originated in the United States, Italy and Spain.

V lost 4 bases and J lost 7; bases outside the gene matches: 4. Germline CDR1 is SGHDT and CDR2 is YYEEEE. The CDR3 length is 12 residues. This clone was detected a few times. In the source study's methods: Reference gene primer amplification gave estimated nucleated cell counts. Repertoires were generated with immunoSEQ multiplex PCR, while TCRdb's copy carries only in-frame clones and drops some. The V and J calls and clone size come from that table; D and trimming were worked out from the DNA. The sample lists 50,000 to 65,000 clones, 84% seen once, with roughly 15% in the top ten. The TCR originated in a man aged 60 to 69 with COVID-19, enrolled during active disease. Sequencing was performed on peripheral blood. This sequence joins TRBV5-6 and TRBJ1-2, with TRBD1 identical over 7 bases. In DNA, the CDR3 is TGTGCCAGCAGCCGACAGGGCGGTGGCTACACCTTC. This sequence encodes CASSRQGGGYTF. Filled out from reference TRBV5-6 and TRBJ1-2, the complete variable domain reads DAGVTQSPTHLIKTRGQQVTLRCSPKSGHDTVSWYQQALGQGPQFIFQYYEEEERQRGNFPDRFSGHQFPNYSSELNVNALLLGDSALYLCASSRQGGGYTFGSGTRLTVV.